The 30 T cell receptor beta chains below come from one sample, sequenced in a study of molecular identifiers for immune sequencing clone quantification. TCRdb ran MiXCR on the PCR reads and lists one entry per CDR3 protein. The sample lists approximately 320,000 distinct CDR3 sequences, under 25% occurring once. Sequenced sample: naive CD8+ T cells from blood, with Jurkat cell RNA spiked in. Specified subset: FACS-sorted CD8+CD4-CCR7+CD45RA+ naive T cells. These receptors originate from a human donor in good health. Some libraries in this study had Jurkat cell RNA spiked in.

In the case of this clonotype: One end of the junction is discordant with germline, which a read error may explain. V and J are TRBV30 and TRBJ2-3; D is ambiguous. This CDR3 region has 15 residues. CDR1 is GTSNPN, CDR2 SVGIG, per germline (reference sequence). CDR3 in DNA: TGTGCCTGGAGTGTACTTGGTCCGCCTCAAGATACGCGGTATTTT. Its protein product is CAWSVLGPPQDTRYF.

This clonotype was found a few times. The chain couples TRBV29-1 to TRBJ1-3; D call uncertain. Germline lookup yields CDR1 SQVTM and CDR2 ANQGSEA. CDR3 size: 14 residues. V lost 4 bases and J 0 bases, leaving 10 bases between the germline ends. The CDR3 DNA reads TGCAGCGTTGTGGTGGATATCTCTGGAAACACCATATATTTT. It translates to CSVVVDISGNTIYF.

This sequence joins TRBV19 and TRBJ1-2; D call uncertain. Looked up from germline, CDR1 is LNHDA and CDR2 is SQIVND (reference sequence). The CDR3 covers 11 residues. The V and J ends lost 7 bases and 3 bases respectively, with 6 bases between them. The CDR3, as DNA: TGTGCCAGTACAGCTTACTATGGCTACACCTTC. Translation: CASTAYYGYTF.

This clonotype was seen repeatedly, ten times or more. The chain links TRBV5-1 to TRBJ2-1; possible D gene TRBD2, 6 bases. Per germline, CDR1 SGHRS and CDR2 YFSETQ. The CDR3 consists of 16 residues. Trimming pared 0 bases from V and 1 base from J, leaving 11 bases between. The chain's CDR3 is CASSLEGLGSYNEQFF. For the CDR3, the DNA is TGCGCCAGCAGCTTGGAGGGACTTGGGTCCTACAATGAGCAGTTCTTC.

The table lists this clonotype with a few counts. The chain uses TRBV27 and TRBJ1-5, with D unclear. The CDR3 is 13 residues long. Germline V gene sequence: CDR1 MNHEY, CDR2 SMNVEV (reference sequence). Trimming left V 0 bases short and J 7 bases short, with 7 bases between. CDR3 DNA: TGTGCCAGCAGTTTATCACTACGCCAGCCCCAGCATTTT. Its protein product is CASSLSLRQPQHF.

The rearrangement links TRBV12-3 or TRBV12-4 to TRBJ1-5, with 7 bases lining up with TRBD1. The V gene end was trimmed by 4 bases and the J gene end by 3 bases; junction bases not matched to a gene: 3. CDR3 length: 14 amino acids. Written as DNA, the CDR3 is TGTGCCAGCAGTTCGACAGGGTCCAATCAGCCCCAGCATTTT. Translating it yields CASSSTGSNQPQHF.

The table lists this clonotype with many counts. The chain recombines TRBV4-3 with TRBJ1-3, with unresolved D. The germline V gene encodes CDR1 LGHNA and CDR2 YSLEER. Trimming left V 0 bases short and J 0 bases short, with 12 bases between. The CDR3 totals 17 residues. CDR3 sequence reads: CASSQDMSQASGNTIYF. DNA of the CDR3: TGCGCCAGCAGCCAAGATATGTCTCAGGCCTCTGGAAACACCATATATTTT.

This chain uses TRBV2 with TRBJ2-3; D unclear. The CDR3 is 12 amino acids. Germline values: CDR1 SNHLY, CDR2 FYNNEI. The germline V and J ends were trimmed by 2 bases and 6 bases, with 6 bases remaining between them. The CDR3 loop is CASSERFDTQYF. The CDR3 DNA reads TGTGCCAGCAGTGAAAGGTTCGATACGCAGTATTTT.

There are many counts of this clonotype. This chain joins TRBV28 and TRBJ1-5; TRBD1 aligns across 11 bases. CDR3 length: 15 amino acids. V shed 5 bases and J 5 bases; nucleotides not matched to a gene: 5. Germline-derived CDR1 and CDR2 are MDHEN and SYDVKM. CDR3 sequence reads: CASSLGQGAHQPQHF. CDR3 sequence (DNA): TGTGCCAGCAGTCTTGGACAGGGGGCTCATCAGCCCCAGCATTTT.

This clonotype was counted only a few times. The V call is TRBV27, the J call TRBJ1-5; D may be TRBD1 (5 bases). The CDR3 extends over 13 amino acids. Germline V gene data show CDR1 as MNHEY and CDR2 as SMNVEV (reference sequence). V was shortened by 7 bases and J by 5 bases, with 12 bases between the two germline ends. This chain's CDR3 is CASKWGGDQPQHF. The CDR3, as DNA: TGTGCCAGCAAATGGGGGGGAGATCAGCCCCAGCATTTT.

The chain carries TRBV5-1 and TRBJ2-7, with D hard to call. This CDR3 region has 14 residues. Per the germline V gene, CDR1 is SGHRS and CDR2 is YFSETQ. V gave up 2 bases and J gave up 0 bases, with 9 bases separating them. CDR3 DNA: TGCGCCAGCAGCTTTGGGAACAGCTCCTACGAGCAGTACTTC. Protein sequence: CASSFGNSSYEQYF.

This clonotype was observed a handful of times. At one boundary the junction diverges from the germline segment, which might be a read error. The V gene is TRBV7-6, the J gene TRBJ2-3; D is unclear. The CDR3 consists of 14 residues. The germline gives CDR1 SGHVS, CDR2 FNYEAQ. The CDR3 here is CANSPPMGSNTQYF. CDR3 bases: TGTGCCAACAGCCCCCCCATGGGCTCGAATACGCAGTATTTT.

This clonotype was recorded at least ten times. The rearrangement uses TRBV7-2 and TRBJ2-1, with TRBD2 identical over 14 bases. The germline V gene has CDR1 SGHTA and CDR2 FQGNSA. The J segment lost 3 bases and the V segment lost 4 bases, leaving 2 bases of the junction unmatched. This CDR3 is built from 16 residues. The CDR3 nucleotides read TGTGCCAGCAGCTCCGGACTAGCGGGAGGCTACAATGAGCAGTTCTTC. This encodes CASSSGLAGGYNEQFF. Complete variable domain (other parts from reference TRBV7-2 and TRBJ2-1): GAGVSQSPSNKVTEKGKDVELRCDPISGHTALYWYRQSLGQGLEFLIYFQGNSAPDKSGLPSDRFSAERTGGSVSTLTIQRTQQEDSAVYLCASSSGLAGGYNEQFFGPGTRLTVL.

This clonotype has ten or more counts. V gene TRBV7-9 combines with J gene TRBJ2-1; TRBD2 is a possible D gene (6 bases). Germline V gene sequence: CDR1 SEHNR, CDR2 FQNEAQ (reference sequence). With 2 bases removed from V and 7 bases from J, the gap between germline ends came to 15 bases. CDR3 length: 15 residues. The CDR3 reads CASSLTGRVDNEQFF. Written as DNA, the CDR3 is TGTGCCAGCAGCTTAACCGGGAGAGTAGATAATGAGCAGTTCTTC. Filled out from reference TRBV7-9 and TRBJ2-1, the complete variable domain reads DTGVSQNPRHKITKRGQNVTFRCDPISEHNRLYWYRQTLGQGPEFLTYFQNEAQLEKSRLLSDRFSAERPKGSFSTLEIQRTEQGDSAMYLCASSLTGRVDNEQFFGPGTRLTVL.

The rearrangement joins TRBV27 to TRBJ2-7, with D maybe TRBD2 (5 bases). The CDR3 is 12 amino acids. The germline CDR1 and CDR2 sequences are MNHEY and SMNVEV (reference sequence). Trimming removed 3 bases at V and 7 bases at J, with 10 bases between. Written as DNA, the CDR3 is TGTGCCAGCAGTTTCCCATCGGGGGAGCAGTACTTC. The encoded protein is CASSFPSGEQYF.

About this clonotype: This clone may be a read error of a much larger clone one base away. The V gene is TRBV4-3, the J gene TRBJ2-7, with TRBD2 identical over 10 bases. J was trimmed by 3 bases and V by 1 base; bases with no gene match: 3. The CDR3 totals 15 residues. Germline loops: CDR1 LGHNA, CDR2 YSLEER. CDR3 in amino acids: CASSQGTSGVYEQYF. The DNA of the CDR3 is TGCGCCAGCAGCCAAGGGACTAGCGGTGTCTACGAGCAGTACTTC.

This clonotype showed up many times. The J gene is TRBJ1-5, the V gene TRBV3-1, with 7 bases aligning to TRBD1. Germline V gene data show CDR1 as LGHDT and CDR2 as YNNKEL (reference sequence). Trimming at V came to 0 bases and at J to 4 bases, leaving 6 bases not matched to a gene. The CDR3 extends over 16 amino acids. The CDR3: CASSQDFGTENQPQHF. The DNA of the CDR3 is TGTGCCAGCAGCCAAGATTTCGGGACAGAAAATCAGCCCCAGCATTTT.

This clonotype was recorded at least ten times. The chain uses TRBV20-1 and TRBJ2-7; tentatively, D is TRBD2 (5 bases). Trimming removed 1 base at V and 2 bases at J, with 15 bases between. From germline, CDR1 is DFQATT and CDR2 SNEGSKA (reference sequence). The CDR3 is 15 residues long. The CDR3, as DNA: TGCAGTGCTAGAGGATATAGGTCGGGAACCTACGAGCAGTACTTC. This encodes CSARGYRSGTYEQYF.

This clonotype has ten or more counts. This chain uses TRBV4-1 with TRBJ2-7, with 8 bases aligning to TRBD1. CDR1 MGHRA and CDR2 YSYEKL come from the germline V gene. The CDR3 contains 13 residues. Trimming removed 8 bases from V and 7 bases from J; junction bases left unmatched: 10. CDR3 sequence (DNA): TGCGCCAGCGCTCGGGACAGGATGAATGAGCAGTACTTC. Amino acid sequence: CASARDRMNEQYF.

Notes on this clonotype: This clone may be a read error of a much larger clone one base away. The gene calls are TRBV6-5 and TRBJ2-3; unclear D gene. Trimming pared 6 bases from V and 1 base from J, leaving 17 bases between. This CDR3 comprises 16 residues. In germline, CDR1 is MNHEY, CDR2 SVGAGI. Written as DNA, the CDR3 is TGTGCCAGCAGCGCCCGGAGTAGCTACGGCACAGATACGCAGTATTTT. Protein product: CASSARSSYGTDTQYF.

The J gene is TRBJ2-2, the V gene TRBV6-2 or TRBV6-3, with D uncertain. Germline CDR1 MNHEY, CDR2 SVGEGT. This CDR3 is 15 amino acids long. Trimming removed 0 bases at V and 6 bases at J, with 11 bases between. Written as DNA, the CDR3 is TGTGCCAGCAGTTACTCGCCTTCTTACTCCGGGGAGCTGTTTTTT. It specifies CASSYSPSYSGELFF.

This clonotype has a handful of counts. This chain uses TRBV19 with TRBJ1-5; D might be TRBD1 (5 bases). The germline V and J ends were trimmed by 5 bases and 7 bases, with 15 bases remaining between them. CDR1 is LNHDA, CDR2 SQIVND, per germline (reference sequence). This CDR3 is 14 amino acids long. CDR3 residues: CASSEVKGYQPQHF. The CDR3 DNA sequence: TGTGCCAGTAGTGAGGTGAAGGGGTACCAGCCCCAGCATTTT.

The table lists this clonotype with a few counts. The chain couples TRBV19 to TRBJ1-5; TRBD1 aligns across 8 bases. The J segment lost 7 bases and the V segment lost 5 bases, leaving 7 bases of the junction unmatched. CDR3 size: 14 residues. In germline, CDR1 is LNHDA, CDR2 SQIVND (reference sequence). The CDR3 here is CASSPQGAAQPQHF. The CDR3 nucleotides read TGTGCCAGTAGTCCTCAGGGGGCGGCGCAGCCCCAGCATTTT.

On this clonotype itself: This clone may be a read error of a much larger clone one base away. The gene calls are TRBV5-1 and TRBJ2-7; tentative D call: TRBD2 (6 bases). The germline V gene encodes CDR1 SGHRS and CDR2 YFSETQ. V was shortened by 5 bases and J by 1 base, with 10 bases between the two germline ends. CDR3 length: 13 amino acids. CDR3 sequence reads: CASSTAGSYEQYF. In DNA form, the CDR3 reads TGCGCCAGCAGTACCGCGGGATCCTACGAGCAGTACTTC.

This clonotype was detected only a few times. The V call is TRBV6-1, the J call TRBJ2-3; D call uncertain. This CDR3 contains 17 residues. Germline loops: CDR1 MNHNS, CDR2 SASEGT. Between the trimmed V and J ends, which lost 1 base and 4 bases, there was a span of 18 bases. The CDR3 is CASSEGVELSYADTQYF. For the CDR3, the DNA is TGTGCCAGCAGTGAAGGCGTCGAGTTGTCGTATGCAGATACGCAGTATTTT.

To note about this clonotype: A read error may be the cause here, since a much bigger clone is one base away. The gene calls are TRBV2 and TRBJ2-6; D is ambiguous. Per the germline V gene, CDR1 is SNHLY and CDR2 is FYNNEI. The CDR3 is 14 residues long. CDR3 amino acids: CTSSEEVGANVLTF. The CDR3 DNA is TGTACCAGCAGTGAGGAAGTTGGGGCCAACGTCCTGACTTTC.

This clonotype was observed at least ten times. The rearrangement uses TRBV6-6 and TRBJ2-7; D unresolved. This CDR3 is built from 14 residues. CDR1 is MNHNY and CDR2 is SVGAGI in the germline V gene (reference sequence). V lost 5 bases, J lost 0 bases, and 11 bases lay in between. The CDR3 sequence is CASSLPTLSYEQYF. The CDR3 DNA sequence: TGTGCCAGCAGTCTCCCGACACTCTCCTACGAGCAGTACTTC.

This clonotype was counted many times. The DNA for the CDR3 is TGTGCCAGCAGCAAACAGGGGGCAACTGAAGCTTTCTTT. This encodes CASSKQGATEAFF. J is TRBJ1-1 and V is TRBV7-9; 9 nucleotides agree with TRBD1. The length of the CDR3 is 13 residues. The V gene's germline CDR1 is SEHNR and CDR2 FQNEAQ (reference sequence). V gave up 5 bases and J gave up 5 bases; unmatched junction bases: 3. The entire variable domain, with the rest obtained from reference TRBV7-9 and TRBJ1-1, is as follows: DTGVSQNPRHKITKRGQNVTFRCDPISEHNRLYWYRQTLGQGPEFLTYFQNEAQLEKSRLLSDRFSAERPKGSFSTLEIQRTEQGDSAMYLCASSKQGATEAFFGQGTRLTVV.

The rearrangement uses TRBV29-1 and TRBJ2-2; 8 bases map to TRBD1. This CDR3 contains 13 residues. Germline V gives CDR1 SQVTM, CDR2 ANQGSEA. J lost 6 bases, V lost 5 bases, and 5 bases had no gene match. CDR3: CSVRPTGAGELFF. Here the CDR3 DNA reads TGCAGCGTTAGACCGACAGGGGCCGGGGAGCTGTTTTTT.

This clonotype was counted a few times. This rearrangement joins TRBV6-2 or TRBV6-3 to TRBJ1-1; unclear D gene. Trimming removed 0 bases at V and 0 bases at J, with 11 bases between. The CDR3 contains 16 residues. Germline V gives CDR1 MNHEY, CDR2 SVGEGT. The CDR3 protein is CASSYSLTHLNTEAFF. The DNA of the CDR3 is TGTGCCAGCAGTTACTCGTTGACCCATTTGAACACTGAAGCTTTCTTT.